Shown below are 14 T cell receptor beta chains from a single sample sequenced in a study of early T cells in non-severe SARS-CoV-2 infection. TCRdb reprocessed the 5' RACE reads with MiXCR, giving one entry per CDR3 protein. The sample shows about 99,000 distinct CDR3 sequences, 16% of them seen only once. Sequenced sample: whole blood. The source of these receptors is an adult who was a healthcare worker with PCR-confirmed SARS-CoV-2 infection or an uninfected control (not recorded which).

This clonotype was seen many times. This chain links TRBV28 with TRBJ2-4; TRBD2 matches 10 bases. CDR1 and CDR2 from the germline V gene are MDHEN and SYDVKM. J was trimmed by 6 bases and V by 6 bases; bases with no gene match: 14. The CDR3 contains 17 residues. The CDR3 loop reads CASSSRTSGTGGNIQYF. CDR3 sequence (DNA): TGTGCCAGCAGCTCGCGGACTAGCGGCACCGGGGGAAACATTCAGTACTTC.

This clonotype was seen more than once but under ten times. The chain recombines TRBV20-1 with TRBJ1-5, with D hard to call. The CDR3 sequence is 14 residues long. Germline V CDR1 and CDR2: DFQATT, SNEGSKA (reference sequence). Trimming removed 3 bases at V and 0 bases at J, with 9 bases between. CDR3 in DNA: TGCAGTGCTAGCCCGGCGAGTAGCAATCAGCCCCAGCATTTT. Translation: CSASPASSNQPQHF.

This clonotype has more than one count but fewer than ten. The CDR3 nucleotides read TGCAGTGCTAGGGTACAGGGATCAGACGTATGGACTGAAGCTTTCTTT. Translated, it gives CSARVQGSDVWTEAFF. The V and J genes are TRBV20-1 and TRBJ1-1; D perhaps matches TRBD1 (6 bases). V shed 3 bases and J shed 5 bases, with 22 bases lying between them. This CDR3 comprises 16 residues. In germline, CDR1 is DFQATT, CDR2 SNEGSKA (reference sequence).

This clonotype turned up a few times. The chain carries TRBV7-2 and TRBJ1-1; a possible D gene is TRBD1 (5 bases). Trimming took off 2 bases at V and 8 bases at J, with 9 bases between the two ends. The V gene's germline CDR1 is SGHTA and CDR2 FQGNSA. This CDR3 comprises 12 residues. The DNA of the CDR3 is TGTGCCAGCAGCTTAAAGTGGGGCGAAGCTTTCTTT. This encodes CASSLKWGEAFF.

V usage is TRBV6-1 and J usage is TRBJ2-7; tentatively, D is TRBD1 (5 bases). Trimming took off 6 bases at V and 4 bases at J, with 10 bases between the two ends. This CDR3 comprises 12 residues. CDR1 is MNHNS and CDR2 is SASEGT in the germline V gene. The CDR3 spells CASRDIAYEQYF. In DNA, the CDR3 is TGTGCCAGCAGGGACATAGCTTACGAGCAGTACTTC.

J is TRBJ2-1 and V is TRBV20-1; 9 nucleotides align to TRBD2. The ends lost 1 base at V and 4 bases at J; junction bases unmatched: 5. Germline CDR1 is DFQATT and CDR2 is SNEGSKA (reference sequence). The CDR3 length is 15 residues. The CDR3 coding sequence is TGCAGTGCTAGAGTAGAGACTAGCGGTTACAATGAGCAGTTCTTC. This codes for CSARVETSGYNEQFF.

This clonotype was seen a handful of times. The rearrangement uses TRBV10-2 and TRBJ2-3; TRBD2 agrees at 10 bases. The V gene's germline CDR1 is WSHSY and CDR2 SAAADI. CDR3 size: 17 residues. V was pared by 4 bases and J by 1 base, with 8 bases of the junction left unmatched. Here the CDR3 reads CASSALPGLARTDTQYF. The CDR3 bases are TGCGCCAGCAGTGCCTTACCGGGACTAGCGCGCACAGATACGCAGTATTTT.

V and J are TRBV7-9 and TRBJ2-3, with a tentative D call TRBD1 (7 bases). The V gene's germline CDR1 is SEHNR and CDR2 FQNEAQ (reference sequence). V lost 3 bases to trimming and J lost 2 bases, with 15 bases between them. CDR3 length equals 16 residues. This CDR3 is CASSLAGQINTDTQYF. The CDR3, as DNA: TGTGCCAGCAGCTTGGCGGGACAGATAAACACAGATACGCAGTATTTT.

The chain employs TRBV6-1 and TRBJ1-2; a weak D match, TRBD1 (5 bases). V lost 6 bases and J 4 bases, leaving 21 bases between the germline ends. The CDR3 spans 16 residues. Germline CDR1 reads MNHNS; CDR2 reads SASEGT. For the CDR3, the DNA is TGTGCCAGCAGCGCCCCAGTAACCTCAGGGCGCTATGGCTACACCTTC. Amino acid sequence: CASSAPVTSGRYGYTF.

V gene TRBV9 combines with J gene TRBJ1-2; D call uncertain. Germline V gene lookup returns CDR1 SGDLS and CDR2 YYNGEE. Trimming removed 1 base from V and 2 bases from J, with 9 bases in between. There are 14 residues in the CDR3. The CDR3 region is CASSVQDTNYGYTF. DNA for the CDR3: TGTGCCAGCAGCGTACAAGACACCAACTATGGCTACACCTTC.

This clonotype was recorded a few times. The chain uses TRBV28 and TRBJ2-2; TRBD2 matches at 8 bases. This CDR3 is 16 amino acids long. Per the germline V gene, CDR1 is MDHEN and CDR2 is SYDVKM. J lost 4 bases, V lost 3 bases, and 7 bases had no gene match. The CDR3 loop reads CASSLASGSGTGELFF. CDR3 DNA: TGTGCCAGCAGTTTGGCCAGCGGGAGTGGCACCGGGGAGCTGTTTTTT.

There are a few counts of this clonotype. The CDR3 here is CASSPGGSTDTQYF. The CDR3 bases are TGTGCCAGCAGTCCTGGAGGGAGCACAGATACGCAGTATTTT. This chain joins TRBV11-2 and TRBJ2-3, with D tentatively TRBD2 (6 bases). The germline gives CDR1 SGHAT, CDR2 FQNNGV. Trimming left V 6 bases short and J 0 bases short, with 10 bases between. The CDR3 is 14 residues long.

This clonotype has ten or more counts. DNA of the CDR3: TGTGCCAGCAGCTTAGCAGGTTCGGAAAAACTGTTTTTT. This sequence encodes CASSLAGSEKLFF. The rearrangement joins TRBV7-9 to TRBJ1-4; D remains unclear. Trimming stripped 0 bases from V and 8 bases from J, with 7 bases between. Germline assignment: CDR1 SEHNR and CDR2 FQNEAQ (reference sequence). The CDR3 length is 13 residues.

As for this clonotype: A junction end diverges from the germline sequence, so it may reflect a read error. V gene TRBV7-9 combines with J gene TRBJ2-1; 7 bases match TRBD1. The germline V gene has CDR1 SEHNR and CDR2 FQNEAQ (reference sequence). The CDR3 covers 16 residues. This chain's CDR3 is CASRQQGSYSHNEQFF. Here the CDR3 DNA reads TGTGCCAGCAGACAACAGGGGAGTTACTCCCACAATGAGCAGTTCTTC.